A selection of T cell receptor beta chains follows, all from one sample in a study of blood T cells in healthy people across ages. TCRdb itself ran the 5' RACE reads through MiXCR, one entry per CDR3 protein. The sample includes about a million distinct CDR3 sequences, about two fifths of them seen just once. The sample consisted of blood. Receptors were obtained from a man in his late teens or twenties in good health. The CDR3 runs from the conserved cysteine through the conserved F or W. The D gene is left open where the match is weak. The size of a clone is reported for some rows only, either as once, few or many, or as a class for expanded clones.

j_gene: TRBJ2-7
d_gene: TRBD1
abundance: .
v_gene: TRBV7-2
CDR3aa: CASSFRTGVYYEQYF
CDR3nt: TGTGCCAGCAGCTTCAGGACAGGGGTCTACTACGAGCAGTACTTC

j_gene: TRBJ1-2
d_gene: .
abundance: .
v_gene: TRBV14
CDR3aa: CASSQESYSNYGYTF
CDR3nt: TGTGCCAGCAGCCAGGAGTCATATTCTAACTATGGCTACACCTTC

j_gene: TRBJ2-2
d_gene: .
abundance: many
v_gene: TRBV20-1
CDR3aa: CSARSPGVTGELFF
CDR3nt: TGCAGTGCTAGGTCTCCGGGAGTGACCGGGGAGCTGTTTTTT

j_gene: TRBJ2-3
d_gene: .
abundance: .
v_gene: TRBV5-1
CDR3aa: CASSFSSRSTDTQYF
CDR3nt: TGCGCCAGCAGCTTCTCCAGCAGGAGCACAGATACGCAGTATTTT

j_gene: TRBJ2-4
d_gene: .
abundance: .
v_gene: TRBV28
CDR3aa: CASSVGTGGRVEYF
CDR3nt: TGTGCCAGCAGTGTAGGGACTGGGGGTAGGGTGGAGTACTTC

j_gene: TRBJ1-4
d_gene: .
abundance: .
v_gene: TRBV5-4
CDR3aa: CASSWGIGGGNEKLFF
CDR3nt: TGTGCCAGCAGCTGGGGCATTGGGGGAGGTAATGAAAAACTGTTTTTT

j_gene: TRBJ1-5
d_gene: .
abundance: .
v_gene: TRBV9
CDR3aa: CASSKGQQPQHF
CDR3nt: TGTGCCAGCAGTAAGGGTCAACAGCCCCAGCATTTT

j_gene: TRBJ1-2
d_gene: .
abundance: .
v_gene: TRBV6-5
CDR3aa: CASGLSRGYTF
CDR3nt: TGTGCCAGCGGCCTGTCTCGGGGCTACACCTTC

j_gene: TRBJ2-3
d_gene: .
abundance: .
v_gene: TRBV4-3
CDR3aa: CASSQDGLVKDTQYF
CDR3nt: TGCGCCAGCAGCCAAGATGGGCTAGTGAAGGATACGCAGTATTTT

j_gene: TRBJ1-1
d_gene: .
abundance: few
v_gene: TRBV12-3/TRBV12-4
CDR3aa: CASSLASDTEAFF
CDR3nt: TGTGCCAGCAGCTTAGCCTCTGACACTGAAGCTTTCTTT

j_gene: TRBJ2-7
d_gene: .
abundance: few
v_gene: TRBV7-2
CDR3aa: CASSLDRYLSGEQYF
CDR3nt: TGTGCCAGCAGCTTAGATAGGTATCTTTCTGGCGAGCAGTACTTC

j_gene: TRBJ2-3
d_gene: .
abundance: few
v_gene: TRBV5-4
CDR3aa: CASSLRSATDTQYF
CDR3nt: TGTGCCAGCAGCTTGCGGTCAGCCACAGATACGCAGTATTTT

j_gene: TRBJ2-5
d_gene: TRBD2
abundance: .
v_gene: TRBV6-1
CDR3aa: CASSPTSGGDFILQETQYF
CDR3nt: TGTGCCAGCAGCCCTACTAGCGGGGGGGACTTCATACTCCAAGAGACCCAGTACTTC

j_gene: TRBJ2-1
d_gene: .
abundance: many
v_gene: TRBV15
CDR3aa: CATSRGLGPSRDNEQFF
CDR3nt: TGTGCCACCAGCAGAGGTTTGGGGCCGTCGAGGGACAATGAGCAGTTCTTC

j_gene: TRBJ1-2
d_gene: .
abundance: few
v_gene: TRBV6-5
CDR3aa: CASSSGGVRWGYTF
CDR3nt: TGTGCCAGCAGTTCCGGCGGGGTACGATGGGGCTACACCTTC

j_gene: TRBJ1-2
d_gene: .
abundance: .
v_gene: TRBV5-1
CDR3aa: CASSATDSNYGYTF
CDR3nt: TGCGCCAGCAGCGCGACGGACAGTAACTATGGCTACACCTTC

j_gene: TRBJ1-6
d_gene: .
abundance: once
v_gene: TRBV6-6
CDR3aa: CASRDRTNSPLHF
CDR3nt: TGTGCCAGCAGGGACAGAACTAATTCACCCCTCCACTTT

j_gene: TRBJ2-5
d_gene: TRBD2
abundance: .
v_gene: TRBV6-2/TRBV6-3
CDR3aa: CASSYGTSAETQYF
CDR3nt: TGTGCCAGCAGTTACGGGACTAGCGCGGAGACCCAGTACTTC

j_gene: TRBJ2-1
d_gene: .
abundance: .
v_gene: TRBV5-1
CDR3aa: CASSQHRSGSYNEQFF
CDR3nt: TGCGCCAGCAGTCAACACAGGAGTGGGTCTTACAATGAGCAGTTCTTC

j_gene: TRBJ1-6
d_gene: .
abundance: .
v_gene: TRBV28
CDR3aa: CASRTALSNPPHF
CDR3nt: TGTGCCAGCAGGACCGCCTTGAGTAATCCCCCCCACTTT

j_gene: TRBJ2-4
d_gene: TRBD2
abundance: .
v_gene: TRBV12-3/TRBV12-4
CDR3aa: CASSSTRTSLDEQYF
CDR3nt: TGTGCCAGCAGTTCTACTCGGACTAGCCTGGATGAGCAGTACTTC

j_gene: TRBJ1-1
d_gene: .
abundance: few
v_gene: TRBV12-3/TRBV12-4
CDR3aa: CAIVVGNTEAFF
CDR3nt: TGTGCCATCGTCGTCGGGAACACTGAAGCTTTCTTT

j_gene: TRBJ2-4
d_gene: TRBD2
abundance: .
v_gene: TRBV27
CDR3aa: CASRRWSGGANIQYF
CDR3nt: TGTGCCAGTCGGAGGTGGAGCGGGGGGGCGAACATTCAGTACTTC

j_gene: TRBJ2-3
d_gene: .
abundance: .
v_gene: TRBV12-3/TRBV12-4
CDR3aa: CASRGKGQKVTDTQYF
CDR3nt: TGTGCCAGCAGGGGAAAAGGACAAAAAGTCACAGATACGCAGTATTTT

j_gene: TRBJ2-5
d_gene: .
abundance: many
v_gene: TRBV12-3/TRBV12-4
CDR3aa: CASSLVGQQETQYF
CDR3nt: TGTGCCAGCAGTTTAGTAGGACAGCAAGAGACCCAGTACTTC

j_gene: TRBJ1-4
d_gene: TRBD1
abundance: .
v_gene: TRBV13
CDR3aa: CASSGQGSNEKLFF
CDR3nt: TGTGCCAGCAGCGGACAGGGTTCTAATGAAAAACTGTTTTTT

j_gene: TRBJ2-7
d_gene: .
abundance: .
v_gene: TRBV7-2
CDR3aa: CASRRRTSYNEQYF
CDR3nt: TGTGCCAGCAGAAGGCGGACATCCTACAATGAGCAGTACTTC

j_gene: TRBJ1-4
d_gene: .
abundance: few
v_gene: TRBV7-8
CDR3aa: CAIKPPENEKLFF
CDR3nt: TGTGCCATTAAACCTCCCGAGAATGAAAAACTGTTTTTT

j_gene: TRBJ2-4
d_gene: TRBD2
abundance: .
v_gene: TRBV4-1
CDR3aa: CASSQGLVSGALKNIQYF
CDR3nt: TGCGCCAGCAGCCAAGGCTTGGTTAGCGGGGCTCTCAAAAACATTCAGTACTTC

j_gene: TRBJ2-7
d_gene: .
abundance: .
v_gene: TRBV27
CDR3aa: CASSSATASSYNEQYF
CDR3nt: TGTGCCAGCAGTTCCGCGACAGCTAGCTCCTACAATGAGCAGTACTTC

j_gene: TRBJ1-2
d_gene: .
abundance: .
v_gene: TRBV28
CDR3aa: CASSVSSRPDDTF
CDR3nt: TGTGCCAGCAGTGTCAGTAGCAGGCCGGACGACACCTTC

j_gene: TRBJ1-1
d_gene: TRBD1
abundance: few
v_gene: TRBV10-3
CDR3aa: CAISDPQGDVRTEAFF
CDR3nt: TGTGCCATCAGTGATCCCCAGGGGGACGTTCGGACTGAAGCTTTCTTT

j_gene: TRBJ1-2
d_gene: TRBD1
abundance: .
v_gene: TRBV28
CDR3aa: CASRDRGTLYGYTF
CDR3nt: TGTGCCAGCAGGGACAGGGGGACCCTCTATGGCTACACCTTC

j_gene: TRBJ1-1
d_gene: .
abundance: .
v_gene: TRBV7-9
CDR3aa: CASSPEKIDGEAFF
CDR3nt: TGTGCCAGCAGCCCAGAGAAAATAGACGGTGAAGCTTTCTTT

j_gene: TRBJ2-1
d_gene: .
abundance: .
v_gene: TRBV6-2/TRBV6-3
CDR3aa: CASSYGQGLSPDHEQFF
CDR3nt: TGTGCCAGCAGTTATGGGCAGGGGCTCTCTCCTGACCATGAGCAGTTCTTC

j_gene: TRBJ1-1
d_gene: TRBD1
abundance: .
v_gene: TRBV4-3
CDR3aa: CASSQGGQGYTEAFF
CDR3nt: TGCGCCAGCAGCCAAGGCGGACAGGGGTACACTGAAGCTTTCTTT

j_gene: TRBJ2-7
d_gene: .
abundance: few
v_gene: TRBV7-3
CDR3aa: CASSSTAASSYEQYF
CDR3nt: TGTGCCAGCAGCTCGACAGCGGCGAGCTCCTACGAGCAGTACTTC

j_gene: TRBJ1-2
d_gene: TRBD1
abundance: .
v_gene: TRBV6-1
CDR3aa: CASSQDRVYGHTF
CDR3nt: TGTGCCAGCAGTCAGGACAGGGTGTATGGCCACACCTTC

j_gene: TRBJ2-5
d_gene: .
abundance: .
v_gene: TRBV6-5
CDR3aa: CASSYGTRKTQYF
CDR3nt: TGTGCCAGCAGTTACGGGACCCGAAAGACCCAGTACTTC

j_gene: TRBJ2-3
d_gene: .
abundance: .
v_gene: TRBV28
CDR3aa: CASIGSVNTQYF
CDR3nt: TGTGCCAGCATTGGGAGTGTGAATACGCAGTATTTT

j_gene: TRBJ2-5
d_gene: .
abundance: few
v_gene: TRBV7-2
CDR3aa: CASSSLRGAETQYF
CDR3nt: TGTGCCAGCAGCTCGCTGAGAGGGGCTGAGACCCAGTACTTC

j_gene: TRBJ2-6
d_gene: .
abundance: few
v_gene: TRBV7-2
CDR3aa: CASSLQGGTGANVLTF
CDR3nt: TGTGCCAGCAGCCTCCAAGGGGGGACCGGGGCCAACGTCCTGACTTTC

j_gene: TRBJ1-2
d_gene: TRBD1
abundance: few
v_gene: TRBV25-1
CDR3aa: CASHAGGRRGYTF
CDR3nt: TGTGCCAGCCATGCAGGGGGCAGGAGGGGCTACACCTTC

j_gene: TRBJ2-4
d_gene: .
abundance: .
v_gene: TRBV5-6
CDR3aa: CASSPLGSGTSIQYF
CDR3nt: TGTGCCAGCAGCCCGCTGGGGTCTGGTACCAGCATTCAGTACTTC

j_gene: TRBJ1-5
d_gene: .
abundance: .
v_gene: TRBV27
CDR3aa: CASSLTGRVQPQHF
CDR3nt: TGTGCCAGCAGTTTGACCGGGCGGGTGCAGCCCCAGCATTTT

j_gene: TRBJ1-4
d_gene: .
abundance: few
v_gene: TRBV2
CDR3aa: CASSVSVGKLFF
CDR3nt: TGTGCCAGCAGTGTGTCCGTCGGAAAACTGTTTTTT

j_gene: TRBJ2-1
d_gene: .
abundance: .
v_gene: TRBV2
CDR3aa: CASSKGTANEQFF
CDR3nt: TGTGCCAGCAGTAAAGGGACCGCCAATGAGCAGTTCTTC

j_gene: TRBJ2-1
d_gene: .
abundance: .
v_gene: TRBV6-6
CDR3aa: CASSSGTPKVDEQFF
CDR3nt: TGTGCCAGCAGCTCCGGGACCCCAAAGGTCGATGAGCAGTTCTTC

j_gene: TRBJ2-5
d_gene: .
abundance: .
v_gene: TRBV20-1
CDR3aa: CSARNLGREETQYF
CDR3nt: TGCAGTGCTAGAAATCTGGGGCGCGAAGAGACCCAGTACTTC

j_gene: TRBJ1-1
d_gene: TRBD1
abundance: many
v_gene: TRBV29-1
CDR3aa: CSVRQGDTEAFF
CDR3nt: TGCAGCGTTAGACAGGGGGATACTGAAGCTTTCTTT

j_gene: TRBJ2-3
d_gene: .
abundance: .
v_gene: TRBV21-1
CDR3aa: CASSEPSGAGDTQYF
CDR3nt: TGTGCCAGCAGCGAGCCTAGCGGGGCGGGAGATACGCAGTATTTT

j_gene: TRBJ2-3
d_gene: .
abundance: few
v_gene: TRBV15
CDR3aa: CATSRARTLDTQYF
CDR3nt: TGTGCCACCAGCAGAGCCAGGACCCTAGATACGCAGTATTTT